The 11 T cell receptor beta chains reported below all come from one sample, sequenced in a study of molecular identifiers for immune sequencing clone quantification. TCRdb re-derived calls from the PCR reads in MiXCR, one entry per CDR3 protein. There are 60,000 to 70,000 distinct CDR3 sequences in the sample; roughly 18% occur only once, and approximately 1.5% lies in the top ten. Sequencing used naive CD8+ T cells from blood, with Jurkat cell RNA spiked in. Subset meaning: FACS-sorted CD8+CD4-CCR7+CD45RA+ naive T cells. The source is a human donor in good health. Some libraries in this study had Jurkat cell RNA spiked in.

About this clonotype: Compared with germline, one end of the junction differs, possibly owing to a read error. This chain links TRBV3-1 with TRBJ2-1, with a tentative D call TRBD2 (5 bases). This CDR3 is 16 amino acids long. Per the germline V gene, CDR1 is LGHDT and CDR2 is YNNKEL (reference sequence). This CDR3 is CASSQDDGIQLGERFF. The CDR3 DNA follows: TGTGCCAGCAGCCAAGACGACGGGATCCAACTCGGTGAGCGGTTCTTC.

This chain links TRBV6-5 with TRBJ2-7, with no clear D. The CDR3 length is 13 residues. Trimming removed 2 bases from V and 0 bases from J, with 5 bases in between. From germline, CDR1 is MNHEY and CDR2 SVGAGI. CDR3 in DNA: TGTGCCAGCAGTTACCAGAGCTCCTACGAGCAGTACTTC. Translating it yields CASSYQSSYEQYF.

As concerns this clonotype: Being one base from a much bigger clone, this may be a read error. The genes are TRBV10-3 and TRBJ2-2; D is unclear. The CDR3 runs 16 residues. CDR1 ENHRY and CDR2 SYGVKD come from the germline V gene. V gave up 0 bases and J gave up 6 bases, with 14 bases separating them. Written as DNA, the CDR3 is TGTGCCATCAGTGAGTCAGGGTTTAGAGTCGCCGGGGAGCTGTTTTTT. Protein sequence: CAISESGFRVAGELFF.

A word on this clonotype: The conserved final phenylalanine or tryptophan is absent from the CDR3, which likely points to a read error. Because the CDR3's place on the DNA is in doubt, the DNA is left out and the CDR3 is given as listed by TCRdb. This rearrangement joins TRBV20-1 to TRBJ2-7; the listed D gene, TRBD2, was not tested against the DNA. The CDR3 has 13 amino acids, counting both end residues. Germline CDR1 is DFQATT and CDR2 is SNEGSKA (reference sequence). The CDR3 here is CSARTDYSYEQHL.

This clonotype showed up just once. Being one base from a much bigger clone, this may be a read error. The chain employs TRBV11-1 and TRBJ2-7; 7 bases line up with TRBD2. J was trimmed by 7 bases and V by 7 bases; bases with no gene match: 10. The CDR3 consists of 13 residues. CDR1 and CDR2 from the germline V gene are SGHAT and FQDESV (reference sequence). The DNA for the CDR3 is TGTGCCAGCACCGGGACTACCGTCGAGGAGCAGTACTTC. It is translated as CASTGTTVEEQYF.

This clonotype has at least ten counts. The chain joins TRBV27 to TRBJ2-1; tentatively, D is TRBD2 (6 bases). CDR3 length: 12 amino acids. Per germline, CDR1 MNHEY and CDR2 SMNVEV (reference sequence). CDR3 sequence reads: CATGLPYNEQFF. In DNA form, the CDR3 reads TGTGCGACGGGACTGCCCTACAATGAGCAGTTCTTC.

Ten or more counts support this clonotype. CDR3 coding DNA: TGTGCCAGCGACCCCGGTACCGGGCAGCCCCAGCATTTT. Protein sequence: CASDPGTGQPQHF. The rearrangement joins TRBV7-9 to TRBJ1-5; the D is unclear. Germline assignment: CDR1 SEHNR and CDR2 FQNEAQ (reference sequence). The CDR3 covers 13 residues. Trimming left V 8 bases short and J 7 bases short, with 15 bases between.

In its sample, this clonotype was seen many times. The chain combines TRBV28 with TRBJ2-1; D call uncertain. This CDR3 has 13 residues. Trimming shortened V by 3 bases and J by 12 bases, and 15 bases separated the two germline ends. The germline V gene encodes CDR1 MDHEN and CDR2 SYDVKM. CDR3 residues: CASSFRLPDGQFF. The DNA of the CDR3 is TGTGCCAGCAGTTTCAGACTCCCCGATGGGCAGTTCTTC.

This clonotype was picked up many times. The chain couples TRBV20-1 to TRBJ2-7; 11 nucleotides line up with TRBD2. Germline CDR1 DFQATT, CDR2 SNEGSKA (reference sequence). This CDR3 is built from 14 residues. Trimming removed 6 bases from V and 5 bases from J; junction bases left unmatched: 9. The CDR3 protein is CSARPLAGVDEQYF. CDR3 DNA: TGCAGTGCGCGGCCACTAGCGGGAGTGGACGAGCAGTACTTC.

This clonotype was counted at least ten times. The CDR3 DNA reads TGCGCCAGCGCGCCTACGGGTTACGAGCAGTACTTC. Translated: CASAPTGYEQYF. J is TRBJ2-7 and V is TRBV10-1, with D unresolved. The CDR3 contains 12 residues. Looked up from germline, CDR1 is WNHNN and CDR2 is SYGVQD (reference sequence). V was shortened by 8 bases and J by 4 bases, with 12 bases between the two germline ends.

A remark on this clonotype: Since a much larger clone is just one base distant, this may be a read error. V gene TRBV18 combines with J gene TRBJ1-2; TRBD1 aligns across 7 bases. Germline V CDR1 and CDR2: KGHSH, LQKENI. The CDR3 spans 13 residues. The CDR3 DNA reads TGTGCCAGCTTTGGGACAGCCGACTATGGCTACGCCTTC. Translation: CASFGTADYGYAF.